This T cell receptor beta chain was documented in a study of breast tumors, draining lymph nodes, adjacent tissues. MiXCR was run by TCRdb on the multiplex PCR reads, yielding one entry per CDR3 protein. The table includes about 270,000 distinct CDR3 sequences, under 35% detected once. With 5 bases clipped from V and 5 bases from J, the junction kept 4 bases outside the gene matches. The CDR3 runs to 14 residues. The germline V gene has CDR1 MDHEN and CDR2 SYDVKM. The sample holds a few counts of this clonotype. Breast cancer patients provided tissue from their axillary draining lymph nodes. The receptor comes from a female donor with breast cancer. Some clones in this sample may be carry-over from other donors' samples. Sequencing was performed on axillary lymph node tissue. The rearrangement uses TRBV28 and TRBJ1-4; 8 bases line up with TRBD1. CDR3 nucleotides: TGTGCCAGCAGTCGACAGGGGTACAATGAAAAACTGTTTTTT. It codes for CASSRQGYNEKLFF.